This is a list of T cell receptor beta chains from one sample in a study of T-cell reconstitution after alpha-beta-depleted transplantation in children. MiXCR, applied by TCRdb to the PCR reads, yields one record per CDR3 protein. Of roughly 350,000 distinct CDR3 sequences listed, under 20% were seen once; the top ten hold roughly 40%. This specimen consisted of PBMCs, mostly from graft donor cells, obtained 360 days after TCRalphabeta/CD19-depleted stem cell transplant. These receptors came from a male patient between 2 and 9 years old who had a stem cell transplant for acute lymphoblastic leukemia, so the T cells may come from the graft donor. The CDR3 runs from the conserved cysteine through the conserved F or W. A D gene is named only where the DNA matches it firmly. Size values are once, few and many counts, or a class for expanded clones, and some rows have none.

CDR3 length	V gene	clone size	J gene	D gene	CDR3 DNA	CDR3 protein
12	TRBV5-1	many	TRBJ2-7	-	TGTGCCAGCAGTTCGGACAGCTACGAGCAGTACTTC	CASSSDSYEQYF
14	TRBV12-3/TRBV12-4	many	TRBJ1-1	-	TGTGCCAGCAGTTTACAGGGGAGGAACACTGAAGCTTTCTTT	CASSLQGRNTEAFF
14	TRBV4-1	many	TRBJ1-1	TRBD1	TGCGCCAGCAGCCAGCTCAGGGGGAGCACTGAAGCTTTCTTT	CASSQLRGSTEAFF
15	TRBV11-2	few	TRBJ2-7	-	TGTGCCAGCAGCTTAGAGGTAGATGGCTCCTACGAGCAGTACTTC	CASSLEVDGSYEQYF
14	TRBV12-3/TRBV12-4	many	TRBJ2-5	-	TGTGCCAGCAGTTTCCGGGGGGCGGGGGAGACCCAGTACTTC	CASSFRGAGETQYF
12	TRBV12-3/TRBV12-4	-	TRBJ1-2	-	TGTGCCAGCAGTTTAGTTGACTATGGCTACACCTTC	CASSLVDYGYTF
18	TRBV4-2	-	TRBJ2-7	-	TGTGCCAGCAGCCAAGAAGCGCCGCCGGCTAGCGACCCCTACGAGCAGTACTTC	CASSQEAPPASDPYEQYF
15	TRBV4-1	few	TRBJ1-3	TRBD1	TGCGCCAGCAGCCCCCTAGGGGACAGTGGAAACACCATATATTTT	CASSPLGDSGNTIYF
14	TRBV6-1	-	TRBJ2-1	TRBD2	TGTGCCATCGGGACTAGCGGGAGTGTTAGTCAGCAGTTCTTC	CAIGTSGSVSQQFF
15	TRBV4-3	-	TRBJ2-1	TRBD2	TGCGCCAGCAGCCAGGGGAGCGGGAGGAAAAATGAGCAGTTCTTC	CASSQGSGRKNEQFF
18	TRBV6-1	many	TRBJ2-3	TRBD1	TGTGCCAGCAGTAAAGTCTCACCCGGGACAGAATCCAGGGATACGCAGTATTTT	CASSKVSPGTESRDTQYF
15	TRBV15	-	TRBJ2-4	-	TGTGCCACCAGCAGAGCCGGACTAGCCAAAAACATTCAGTACTTC	CATSRAGLAKNIQYF
13	TRBV19	-	TRBJ2-2	TRBD1	TGTGCCAGTGGTTACAGGGGGCCCGGGGAGCTGTTTTTT	CASGYRGPGELFF
19	TRBV11-1	-	TRBJ2-2	TRBD2	TGTGCCAGCAGCGACCCCGGGACTAGCGGGGAGGGGCACACCGGGGAGCTGTTTTTT	CASSDPGTSGEGHTGELFF
15	TRBV14	-	TRBJ2-7	TRBD1	TGTGCCAGCAGCCAAGATCAGGGGGCTTCCTACGAGCAGTACTTC	CASSQDQGASYEQYF
14	TRBV6-1	-	TRBJ2-7	TRBD2	TGTGCCAGCACCGTAGCGGGAGGGCCCCACGAGCAGTACTTC	CASTVAGGPHEQYF
15	TRBV28	-	TRBJ2-1	-	TGTGCCAGCAGTTCTCCCGGGGCAACCTACAATGAGCAGTTCTTC	CASSSPGATYNEQFF
14	TRBV12-3/TRBV12-4	few	TRBJ1-2	-	TGTGCCAGCACCCCGGGACCGAGGTTATATGGCTACACCTTC	CASTPGPRLYGYTF
17	TRBV4-3	few	TRBJ1-1	TRBD1	TGCGCCAGCAGAGGAGTCCGGGACAGGGAACGGGACACTGAAGCTTTCTTT	CASRGVRDRERDTEAFF
11	TRBV20-1	few	TRBJ2-1	-	TGCAGTGCTAGTTTTATGAGTGAGCAGTTCTTC	CSASFMSEQFF
15	TRBV4-3	-	TRBJ2-2	-	TGCGCCAGCAGCCAAGATCGTTTTAACACCGGGGAGCTGTTTTTT	CASSQDRFNTGELFF
16	TRBV9	-	TRBJ2-3	TRBD2	TGTGCCAGCAGCGTGACTAGCGGATATAGCACAGATACGCAGTATTTT	CASSVTSGYSTDTQYF
15	TRBV12-5	many	TRBJ2-5	-	TGTGCTAGTGGTTGGGGCCGGGAGAGCGGGGAGACCCAGTACTTC	CASGWGRESGETQYF
14	TRBV3-1	few	TRBJ2-5	-	TGTGCCAGCAGCCAAGAGAGGGGACCGGTGGCCCAGTACTTC	CASSQERGPVAQYF
12	TRBV12-3/TRBV12-4	-	TRBJ1-1	-	TGTGCCAGCAGTTTGCAGGGGCCTGAAGCTTTCTTT	CASSLQGPEAFF
17	TRBV7-9	-	TRBJ2-1	-	TGTGCCAGCAGCTTAGTCTTAGCACCGAGCTCCTACAATGAGCAGTTCTTC	CASSLVLAPSSYNEQFF
13	TRBV29-1	-	TRBJ2-5	-	TGCAGCGTTGAGCAAAAGAAGAAAGAGACCCAGTACTTC	CSVEQKKKETQYF
14	TRBV6-1	few	TRBJ2-1	-	TGTGCCAGCCGACGGTCGTGGGGGGAGGATGAGCAGTTCTTC	CASRRSWGEDEQFF
16	TRBV7-9	-	TRBJ2-2	TRBD2	TGTGCCAGCATCCAGGTGGGGGGGACCTCCCACCGGGAGCTGTTTTTT	CASIQVGGTSHRELFF
13	TRBV5-1	few	TRBJ2-7	-	TGCGCCAGCAGCTTCACACCCTACTACGAGCAGTACTTC	CASSFTPYYEQYF
15	TRBV24-1	-	TRBJ2-7	-	TGTGCCACCAGCCCAGGACAGAACCGTTACTACGAGCAGTACTTC	CATSPGQNRYYEQYF
17	TRBV12-3/TRBV12-4	few	TRBJ2-6	-	TGTGCCAGCAGTTTAGTAGGTGGGATTACTGGGGCCAACGTCCTGACTTTC	CASSLVGGITGANVLTF
19	TRBV28	-	TRBJ2-3	-	TGTGCCAGCAGTTCACCCTCTGAACCGGGACTGAGGCCCTGGGGAACGCAGTATTTT	CASSSPSEPGLRPWGTQYF
14	TRBV3-1	-	TRBJ2-7	TRBD1	TGTGCCAGCAGCCGATTCGACAGGGGCCACGAGCAGTACTTC	CASSRFDRGHEQYF
13	TRBV20-1	few	TRBJ2-3	-	TGCAGTGCTAGCGAGCGGTCCACAGATACGCAGTATTTT	CSASERSTDTQYF
15	TRBV3-1	once	TRBJ2-7	TRBD2	TGTGCCAGCTGCCTAGGGAGGCTAGCGGGAGACGAGCAGTACTTC	CASCLGRLAGDEQYF
15	TRBV12-3/TRBV12-4	few	TRBJ2-4	-	TGTGCCAGCAGTCCAGACTTCGTAGCCAAAAACATTCAGTACTTC	CASSPDFVAKNIQYF
13	TRBV29-1	many	TRBJ2-1	TRBD2	TGCAGCGAGATGCGGGAGCCGAGGGGTGAGCAGTTCTTC	CSEMREPRGEQFF
14	TRBV6-5	few	TRBJ1-6	TRBD1	TGTGCCAGCAGTTATGACAGGGGCCGATCACCCCTCCACTTT	CASSYDRGRSPLHF
16	TRBV3-1	-	TRBJ2-1	-	TGTGCCAGCAGCCAAGTTAGGGCTAGCTCCTACAATGAGCAGTTCTTC	CASSQVRASSYNEQFF
15	TRBV11-2	-	TRBJ2-7	-	TGTGCCAGCAGCTCCCACTCTCGGACCTTCTACGAGCAGTACTTC	CASSSHSRTFYEQYF
20	TRBV4-2	few	TRBJ2-1	TRBD2	TGTGCCAGCAGCCCCAGAACCGGGACTAGCGGGAGCAAATCCTACAATGAGCAGTTCTTC	CASSPRTGTSGSKSYNEQFF
15	TRBV5-1	many	TRBJ2-4	-	TGCGCCAGCAGCTTCCTTACAACGCCAAAAAACATTCAGTACTTC	CASSFLTTPKNIQYF